One TCR beta chain is described in this entry. This sample was taken from a study of blood T cell repertoires in COVID-19. Across the study: Sites across the United States, Italy and Spain contributed samples from acute and convalescent COVID-19. T cells, B-cell-depleted T cells, or PBMCs supplied cDNA or gDNA.

Under the authors' procedure: Amplification of reference gene primers provided the estimated nucleated cell counts. The repertoire was sequenced with immunoSEQ multiplex PCR; TCRdb's copy has only in-frame clones and lacks some. Clone size and V and J calls were adopted from that table, with D and trimming inferred from the DNA. The sample lists about 140,000 clones; 88% were seen once. Between the trimmed V and J ends, which lost 5 bases and 6 bases, there was a span of 13 bases. Germline V gene sequence: CDR1 LNHDA, CDR2 SQIVND (reference sequence). The CDR3 contains 13 residues. Sample: peripheral blood. The chain joins TRBV19 to TRBJ1-1; D is ambiguous. The source of this sequence is a woman in her 50s with acute or convalescent COVID-19. CDR3 loop: CASSGRTEAEAFF. The CDR3 DNA reads as TGTGCCAGTAGTGGACGGACGGAGGCTGAAGCTTTCTTT. The whole variable domain, filled in from reference TRBV19 and TRBJ1-1, reads DGGITQSPKYLFRKEGQNVTLSCEQNLNHDAMYWYRQDPGQGLRLIYYSQIVNDFQKGDIAEGYSVSREKKESFPLTVTSAQKNPTAFYLCASSGRTEAEAFFGQGTRLTVV.